One sample yielded the 19 T cell receptor beta chains listed below, sequenced in a study of beta chain features in type 1 diabetes. cDNA synthesis used the whole RNA isolate, giving expressed TCRB sequences. Assay: immunoSEQ multiplex PCR; the TCRdb copy retains only in-frame clones and omits some. The sample has 350,000 to 450,000 clones, more than 13% seen once. Sequencing was carried out using naive CD4+ T cells from blood. These receptors all come from a woman aged 18 to 35 in good health.

The chain employs TRBV9 and TRBJ2-1, with D unresolved. V dropped 2 bases and J dropped 7 bases, with 10 bases sitting between them. This CDR3 has 13 residues. The germline V gene has CDR1 SGDLS and CDR2 YYNGEE. The CDR3 reads CASSVTMTNEQFF. CDR3 DNA sequence: TGTGCCAGCAGCGTGACGATGACTAATGAGCAGTTCTTC.

The rearrangement joins TRBV7-9 to TRBJ1-2, with D perhaps matching TRBD1 (6 bases). Germline CDR1 SEHNR, CDR2 FQNEAQ (reference sequence). With 5 bases removed from V and 4 bases from J, the gap between germline ends came to 14 bases. The CDR3 totals 14 residues. This CDR3 is CASSINDRPYGYTF. The CDR3 DNA reads as TGTGCCAGCAGCATAAACGACAGGCCCTATGGCTACACCTTC.

The chain employs TRBV29-1 and TRBJ2-1; 11 positions agree with TRBD2. This CDR3 is 15 amino acids long. V was clipped by 5 bases and J by 0 bases; unmatched bases: 3. The V gene's germline CDR1 is SQVTM and CDR2 ANQGSEA. CDR3 in amino acids: CSVLAGGSSYNEQFF. The CDR3 DNA reads TGCAGCGTTCTAGCGGGAGGAAGCTCCTACAATGAGCAGTTCTTC.

The chain joins TRBV5-4 to TRBJ2-4; 11 nucleotides align to TRBD1. With 4 bases clipped from V and 0 bases from J, the junction kept 15 bases outside the gene matches. The CDR3 has 20 amino acids. The germline V gene has CDR1 SGHNT and CDR2 YYREEE (reference sequence). CDR3 bases: TGTGCCAGCAGCCCATGGACAGGGGGCTCTGTTTTACTAGCCAAAAACATTCAGTACTTC. Translating it yields CASSPWTGGSVLLAKNIQYF.

This clone was seen more than once but under ten times. The chain joins TRBV15 to TRBJ2-3, with 10 bases aligning to TRBD2. Germline lookup yields CDR1 LNHNV and CDR2 YYDKDF (reference sequence). The V segment lost 1 base and the J segment 4 bases; nucleotides outside the gene matches: 17. There are 20 residues in the CDR3. This CDR3 is CATSRVARQRASGSADTQYF. CDR3 nucleotides: TGTGCCACCAGCAGAGTCGCCCGCCAAAGGGCTAGCGGGAGCGCAGATACGCAGTATTTT.

V is TRBV5-1 and J is TRBJ2-3; D is possibly TRBD2 (5 bases). The germline V and J ends were trimmed by 5 bases and 0 bases, with 10 bases remaining between them. CDR3 length: 14 amino acids. Per germline, CDR1 SGHRS and CDR2 YFSETQ. The CDR3 sequence: CASRQAASTDTQYF. DNA of the CDR3: TGCGCCAGCAGACAAGCGGCTAGCACAGATACGCAGTATTTT.

This clone was detected only a few times. The V call is TRBV9, the J call TRBJ2-3, with D tentatively TRBD2 (5 bases). The length of the CDR3 is 18 residues. The germline V gene has CDR1 SGDLS and CDR2 YYNGEE. Between the trimmed V and J ends, which lost 3 bases and 0 bases, there was a span of 20 bases. CDR3 amino acids: CASSADVTSGPSTDTQYF. The CDR3 DNA is TGTGCCAGCAGCGCAGACGTAACGAGCGGACCCAGCACAGATACGCAGTATTTT. Full variable domain (missing parts from reference TRBV9 and TRBJ2-3): DSGVTQTPKHLITATGQRVTLRCSPRSGDLSVYWYQQSLDQGLQFLIQYYNGEERAKGNILERFSAQQFPDLHSELNLSSLELGDSALYFCASSADVTSGPSTDTQYFGPGTRLTVL.

The rearrangement uses TRBV6-5 and TRBJ1-2; 10 bases are a match to TRBD1. This CDR3 has 15 residues. Germline V gene lookup returns CDR1 MNHEY and CDR2 SVGAGI. The V gene end was trimmed by 2 bases and the J gene end by 2 bases; junction bases not matched to a gene: 2. In nucleotides, the CDR3 is TGTGCCAGCAGTTACACGACAGGGGGCAACTATGGCTACACCTTC. It encodes CASSYTTGGNYGYTF.

In its sample, this clone was seen a few times. The rearrangement uses TRBV7-9 and TRBJ1-5, with D maybe TRBD1 (6 bases). V lost 6 bases, J lost 3 bases, and 15 bases lay in between. Germline V lookup: CDR1 SEHNR, CDR2 FQNEAQ (reference sequence). CDR3 size: 15 residues. The CDR3 loop reads CASSFTDSFNQPQHF. CDR3 sequence (DNA): TGTGCCAGCAGTTTCACGGACAGCTTCAATCAGCCCCAGCATTTT.

A remark on this clone: The same CDR3 also results from other DNA sequences found in this sample. V usage is TRBV4-3 and J usage is TRBJ2-2; D is perhaps TRBD1 (5 bases). CDR1 is LGHNA, CDR2 YSLEER, per germline. CDR3 length: 16 amino acids. V lost 1 base and J lost 2, with 11 bases in between. DNA of the CDR3: TGCGCCAGCAGCCAAGTCGCTGGGGCAAACACCGGGGAGCTGTTTTTT. Translated, it gives CASSQVAGANTGELFF.

V gene TRBV7-9 combines with J gene TRBJ1-1; 8 positions match TRBD1. This CDR3 has 13 amino acids. After removal of 7 bases from V and 4 bases from J, the junction contained 5 bases not matched to a gene. Germline CDR1 and CDR2: SEHNR and FQNEAQ (reference sequence). Here the CDR3 reads CASIKTGGTEAFF. DNA of the CDR3: TGTGCCAGCATCAAAACAGGGGGCACTGAAGCTTTCTTT.

CDR3 sequence: CASSSAGVQETQYF. CDR3 nucleotides: TGTGCCAGCAGCTCGGCCGGGGTCCAAGAGACCCAGTACTTC. The gene calls are TRBV5-4 and TRBJ2-5, with D maybe TRBD2 (5 bases). Deletions cut 3 bases from V and 1 base from J, with 10 bases between. The CDR3 contains 14 residues. CDR1 and CDR2 from the germline V gene are SGHNT and YYREEE (reference sequence).

The genes are TRBV7-2 and TRBJ2-2, with D unresolved. V shed 4 bases and J shed 0 bases, with 6 bases lying between them. Germline lookup yields CDR1 SGHTA and CDR2 FQGNSA. CDR3 size: 14 residues. CDR3 amino acids: CASSSPTNTGELFF. In DNA, the CDR3 is TGTGCCAGCAGCTCCCCCACGAACACCGGGGAGCTGTTTTTT.

This clone was picked up a small number of times. This chain joins TRBV28 and TRBJ1-5; a possible D gene is TRBD1 (5 bases). The ends were cut back, 5 bases at V and 6 bases at J, with 11 bases in the middle. The CDR3 sequence is 13 residues long. The V gene's germline CDR1 is MDHEN and CDR2 SYDVKM. CDR3 DNA: TGTGCCAGCAGTCCCTCAGGGCGTCAGCCCCAGCATTTT. Protein sequence: CASSPSGRQPQHF.

This clone was counted only a few times. V gene TRBV7-9 combines with J gene TRBJ2-7; TRBD1 might be the D (6 bases). Germline-derived CDR1 and CDR2 are SEHNR and FQNEAQ (reference sequence). V was cut by 1 base and J by 1 base, with 17 bases left in between. This CDR3 has 17 amino acids. The CDR3: CASSLEGRGVKSYEQYF. CDR3 in DNA: TGTGCCAGCAGCTTAGAGGGCAGGGGAGTCAAGTCCTACGAGCAGTACTTC.

The chain employs TRBV20-1 and TRBJ2-3; D remains unclear. The V and J ends lost 2 bases and 6 bases respectively, with 3 bases between them. CDR3 length equals 10 residues. Germline V CDR1 and CDR2: DFQATT, SNEGSKA (reference sequence). CDR3 protein: CSARQDTQYF. The DNA for the CDR3 is TGCAGTGCTAGACAGGATACGCAGTATTTT.

The chain joins TRBV19 to TRBJ2-1, with D unclear. The V gene's germline CDR1 is LNHDA and CDR2 SQIVND (reference sequence). Trimming removed 7 bases from V and 2 bases from J, with 15 bases in between. CDR3 size: 15 residues. The CDR3 sequence: CASTLRVRTYNEQFF. DNA of the CDR3: TGTGCCAGTACCCTCCGGGTGAGGACCTACAATGAGCAGTTCTTC.

This clone showed up just a few times. The gene calls are TRBV30 and TRBJ1-1, with D possibly matching TRBD1 (6 bases). Germline V gives CDR1 GTSNPN, CDR2 SVGIG (reference sequence). This CDR3 spans 13 amino acids. Trimming pared 4 bases from V and 0 bases from J, leaving 9 bases between. CDR3 in amino acids: CAWNGQLNTEAFF. The CDR3 DNA is TGTGCCTGGAATGGACAGTTGAACACTGAAGCTTTCTTT.

Only a few counts were recorded for this clone. The J gene is TRBJ2-7, the V gene TRBV7-9; TRBD1 matches at 7 bases. After removal of 6 bases from V and 9 bases from J, the junction contained 11 bases not matched to a gene. This CDR3 is 13 amino acids long. Germline V gives CDR1 SEHNR, CDR2 FQNEAQ (reference sequence). The DNA of the CDR3 is TGTGCCAGCAGTTTTGACAGGGTTCGATCGCAGTACTTC. Translating it yields CASSFDRVRSQYF.